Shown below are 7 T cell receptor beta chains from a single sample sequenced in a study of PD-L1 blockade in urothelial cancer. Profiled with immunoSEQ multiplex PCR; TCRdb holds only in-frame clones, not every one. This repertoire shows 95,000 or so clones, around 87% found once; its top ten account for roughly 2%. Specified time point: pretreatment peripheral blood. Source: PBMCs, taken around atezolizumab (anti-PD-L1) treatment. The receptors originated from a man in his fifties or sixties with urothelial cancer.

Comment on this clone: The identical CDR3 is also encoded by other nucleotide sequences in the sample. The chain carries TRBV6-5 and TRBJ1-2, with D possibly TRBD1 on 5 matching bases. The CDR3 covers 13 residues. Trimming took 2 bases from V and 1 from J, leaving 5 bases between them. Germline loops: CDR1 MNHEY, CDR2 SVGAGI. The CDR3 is CASSYDSNYGYTF. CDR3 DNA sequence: TGTGCCAGCAGTTACGACAGTAACTATGGCTACACCTTC.

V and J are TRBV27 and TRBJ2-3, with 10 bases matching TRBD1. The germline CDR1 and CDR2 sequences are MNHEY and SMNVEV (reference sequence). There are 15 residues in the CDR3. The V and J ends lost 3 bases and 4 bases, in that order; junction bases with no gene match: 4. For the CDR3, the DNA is TGTGCCAGCAGTTTTGGGACAGGGGCCTCAGATACGCAGTATTTT. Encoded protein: CASSFGTGASDTQYF.

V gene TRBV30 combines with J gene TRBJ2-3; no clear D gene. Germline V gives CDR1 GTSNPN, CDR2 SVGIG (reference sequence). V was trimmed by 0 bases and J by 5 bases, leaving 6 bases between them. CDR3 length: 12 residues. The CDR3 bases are TGTGCCTGGAGTGTGTCCCTAGATACGCAGTATTTT. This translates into CAWSVSLDTQYF.

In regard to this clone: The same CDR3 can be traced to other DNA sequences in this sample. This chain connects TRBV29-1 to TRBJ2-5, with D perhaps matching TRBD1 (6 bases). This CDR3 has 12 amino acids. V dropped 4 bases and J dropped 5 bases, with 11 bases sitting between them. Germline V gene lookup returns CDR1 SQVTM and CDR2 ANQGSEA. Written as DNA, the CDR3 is TGCAGCGTTGGCAGGGGAGAGGAGACCCAGTACTTC. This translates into CSVGRGEETQYF.

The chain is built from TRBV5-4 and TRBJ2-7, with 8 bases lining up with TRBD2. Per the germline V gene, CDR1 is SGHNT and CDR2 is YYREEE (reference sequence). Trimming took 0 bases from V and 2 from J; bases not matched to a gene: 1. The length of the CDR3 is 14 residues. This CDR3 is CASSLAGGPYEQYF. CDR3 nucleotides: TGTGCCAGCAGCTTGGCGGGGGGGCCCTACGAGCAGTACTTC.

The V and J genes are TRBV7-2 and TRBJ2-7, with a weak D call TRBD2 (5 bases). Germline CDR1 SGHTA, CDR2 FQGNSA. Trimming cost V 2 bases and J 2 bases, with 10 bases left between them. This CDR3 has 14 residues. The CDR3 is CASSLYERTYEQYF. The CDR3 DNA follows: TGTGCCAGCAGCTTATACGAGCGGACCTACGAGCAGTACTTC.

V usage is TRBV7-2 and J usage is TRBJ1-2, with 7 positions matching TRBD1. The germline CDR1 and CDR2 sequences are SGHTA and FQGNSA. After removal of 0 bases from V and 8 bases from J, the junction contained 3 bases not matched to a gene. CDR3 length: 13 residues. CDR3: CASSLATGDGYTF. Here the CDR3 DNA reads TGTGCCAGCAGCTTAGCAACAGGGGACGGCTACACCTTC.